The source of this T cell receptor beta chain is a study of T cell responses to AZD1222 COVID-19 vaccine. This CDR3 has 13 amino acids. CDR1 is MRHNA and CDR2 is SNTAGT in the germline V gene. V lost 8 bases and J 7 bases, leaving 14 bases between the germline ends. The data were produced by immunoSEQ multiplex PCR, yet TCRdb's version contains in-frame clones alone and is incomplete. Among some 170,000 clones listed, roughly 89% were seen once. The sample consisted of peripheral blood, taken on day 0 of AZD1222 vaccination. The rearrangement links TRBV6-4 to TRBJ2-2; D is uncertain. The sequence derives from an adult in good health. CDR3 protein: CASSTDGIGELFF. The CDR3 DNA reads TGTGCCAGCTCGACGGATGGGATCGGGGAGCTGTTTTTT.